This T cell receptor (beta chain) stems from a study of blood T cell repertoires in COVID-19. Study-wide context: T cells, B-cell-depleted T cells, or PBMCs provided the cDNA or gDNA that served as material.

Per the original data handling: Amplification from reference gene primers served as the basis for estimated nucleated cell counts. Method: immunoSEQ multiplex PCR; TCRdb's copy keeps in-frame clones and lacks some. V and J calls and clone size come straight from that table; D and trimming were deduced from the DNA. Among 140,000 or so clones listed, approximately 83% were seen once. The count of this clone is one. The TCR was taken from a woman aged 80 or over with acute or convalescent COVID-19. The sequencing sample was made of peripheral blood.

CDR3 DNA sequence: TGTGCCAGCAGCGCACAGGGAGATAGCAATCAGCCCCAGCATTTT. Residues: CASSAQGDSNQPQHF. V usage is TRBV7-9 and J usage is TRBJ1-5; tentative D call: TRBD1 (6 bases). V was cut by 5 bases and J by 0 bases, with 11 bases left in between. This CDR3 has 15 residues. Germline CDR1 SEHNR, CDR2 FQNEAQ (reference sequence).